The 9 T cell receptor beta chains reported below all come from one sample, sequenced in a study of cytomegalovirus exposure and HLA in healthy donors. The primer mix had 60 Vbeta and 13 Jbeta primers. Sequenced by immunoSEQ multiplex PCR; TCRdb stores in-frame clones only, minus some. The table includes about 160,000 clones, over 60% detected once. Sequencing was done on a sample of PBMCs. The receptors derive from a woman under 40 in good health and CMV-seronegative.

Here the CDR3 reads CASSIRGLARGETQYF. The CDR3 DNA reads TGTGCCAGTAGTATTCGAGGGCTAGCCAGAGGAGAGACCCAGTACTTC. The chain employs TRBV19 and TRBJ2-5, with a weak D call TRBD2 (5 bases). The CDR3 consists of 16 residues. Trimming removed 3 bases at V and 4 bases at J, with 18 bases between. The germline CDR1 and CDR2 sequences are LNHDA and SQIVND (reference sequence). Using reference TRBV19 and TRBJ2-5 for the parts outside the CDR3, the full variable domain is DGGITQSPKYLFRKEGQNVTLSCEQNLNHDAMYWYRQDPGQGLRLIYYSQIVNDFQKGDIAEGYSVSREKKESFPLTVTSAQKNPTAFYLCASSIRGLARGETQYFGPGTRLLVL.

The chain links TRBV28 to TRBJ2-3, with TRBD2 identical over 12 bases. The CDR3 contains 16 residues. The J segment lost 6 bases and the V segment lost 3 bases, leaving 7 bases of the junction unmatched. Per germline, CDR1 MDHEN and CDR2 SYDVKM. The CDR3 spells CASSFTSGRSQDTQYF. The CDR3 DNA sequence: TGTGCCAGCAGTTTTACTAGCGGGAGGTCGCAGGATACGCAGTATTTT. Filled out from reference TRBV28 and TRBJ2-3, the complete variable domain reads DVKVTQSSRYLVKRTGEKVFLECVQDMDHENMFWYRQDPGLGLRLIYFSYDVKMKEKGDIPEGYSVSREKKERFSLILESASTNQTSMYLCASSFTSGRSQDTQYFGPGTRLTVL.

V is TRBV2 and J is TRBJ2-7; TRBD1 is a possible D gene (6 bases). The V gene lost 2 bases and the J gene lost 4 bases, with 18 bases spanning the gap. The CDR3 totals 16 residues. Germline CDR1 SNHLY, CDR2 FYNNEI. This CDR3 reads CASSESTGTMSYEQYF. In DNA form, the CDR3 reads TGTGCCAGCAGTGAATCGACCGGGACAATGTCTTACGAGCAGTACTTC. Full variable domain (remainder filled in from reference TRBV2 and TRBJ2-7): EPEVTQTPSHQVTQMGQEVILRCVPISNHLYFYWYRQILGQKVEFLVSFYNNEISEKSEIFDDQFSVERPDGSNFTLKIRSTKLEDSAMYFCASSESTGTMSYEQYFGPGTRLTVT.

This clone has just one count. CDR3 sequence reads: CASSDSLGGPHLTEAFF. CDR3 nucleotide sequence: TGTGCCAGCAGTGACTCGCTAGGGGGACCCCATCTCACTGAAGCTTTCTTT. The V gene is TRBV6-4, the J gene TRBJ1-1; a weak D match, TRBD1 (6 bases). The germline V gene has CDR1 MRHNA and CDR2 SNTAGT. The CDR3 contains 17 residues. Deletions cut 0 bases from V and 4 bases from J, with 18 bases between.

The chain links TRBV9 to TRBJ1-4; perhaps TRBD1 as D (6 bases). Trimming took 1 base from V and 7 from J, leaving 14 bases between them. Germline assignment: CDR1 SGDLS and CDR2 YYNGEE. The CDR3 loop spans 15 amino acids. CDR3 DNA: TGTGCCAGCAGCGTAACAGCAGGGGTTGGTGAAAAACTGTTTTTT. This encodes CASSVTAGVGEKLFF.

This chain joins TRBV27 and TRBJ1-4; TRBD1 is a possible D gene (6 bases). Deletions cut 4 bases from V and 6 bases from J, with 12 bases between. The CDR3 totals 14 residues. CDR1 is MNHEY and CDR2 is SMNVEV in the germline V gene (reference sequence). The CDR3 DNA sequence: TGTGCCAGCAGTTCCTCCGGGACACATGAAAAACTGTTTTTT. Residues: CASSSSGTHEKLFF. The whole variable domain, remainder taken from reference TRBV27 and TRBJ1-4, is EAQVTQNPRYLITVTGKKLTVTCSQNMNHEYMSWYRQDPGLGLRQIYYSMNVEVTDKGDVPEGYKVSRKEKRNFPLILESPSPNQTSLYFCASSSSGTHEKLFFGSGTQLSVL.

The chain uses TRBV9 and TRBJ1-3; 10 nucleotides align to TRBD1. CDR3 length: 16 residues. Germline V gene lookup returns CDR1 SGDLS and CDR2 YYNGEE. V trimming: 2 bases; J trimming: 0 bases; junction bases outside the gene matches: 2. Here the CDR3 reads CASSVGQGSSGNTIYF. Here the CDR3 DNA reads TGTGCCAGCAGCGTGGGACAGGGGAGCTCTGGAAACACCATATATTTT.

V and J are TRBV28 and TRBJ1-6, with a possible D match to TRBD1 (5 bases). Trimming took off 3 bases at V and 0 bases at J, with 6 bases between the two ends. This CDR3 has 15 amino acids. Germline V lookup: CDR1 MDHEN, CDR2 SYDVKM. CDR3 sequence: CASSFDSSYNSPLHF. In DNA, the CDR3 is TGTGCCAGCAGTTTCGACAGCTCCTATAATTCACCCCTCCACTTT.

This sequence joins TRBV28 and TRBJ1-2, with 8 bases matching TRBD1. V trimming: 5 bases; J trimming: 4 bases; junction bases outside the gene matches: 9. The CDR3 consists of 15 residues. Germline CDR1 MDHEN, CDR2 SYDVKM. CDR3 sequence: CASSIPGQGAYGYTF. CDR3 in DNA: TGTGCCAGCAGTATCCCTGGACAGGGAGCCTATGGCTACACCTTC.